What follows are 29 T cell receptor beta chains derived from one specimen sequenced in a study of blood T cell repertoires in COVID-19. Only in-frame clones appear in the TCRdb table, and some are missing; sequencing was by immunoSEQ multiplex PCR. The table shows a few hundred thousand clones, with over 75% occurring only once. Sequencing was done on a sample of PBMCs or T cells enriched from blood (not recorded which). The receptor source for this set is a man aged 35 to 55 in a cohort exposed to, infected with or recovered from COVID-19 (not recorded which).

The rearrangement uses TRBV19 and TRBJ1-1, with no clear D. The CDR3 has 15 amino acids. Germline V gene lookup returns CDR1 LNHDA and CDR2 SQIVND (reference sequence). V was pared by 1 base and J by 1 base, with 10 bases between. DNA of the CDR3: TGTGCCAGTAGTATAGTAACCCTCGGGAACACTGAAGCTTTCTTT. Its protein is CASSIVTLGNTEAFF.

V usage is TRBV18 and J usage is TRBJ2-1; D not resolved. The germline V gene has CDR1 KGHSH and CDR2 LQKENI. This CDR3 comprises 12 residues. Between the trimmed V and J ends, which lost 4 bases and 8 bases, there was a span of 9 bases. CDR3 amino acids: CASSQDIHEQFF. The CDR3 bases are TGTGCCAGCTCACAAGACATACATGAGCAGTTCTTC.

This clone showed up just a few times. The rearrangement links TRBV28 to TRBJ2-2; TRBD1 might be the D (6 bases). Per the germline V gene, CDR1 is MDHEN and CDR2 is SYDVKM. V dropped 5 bases and J dropped 5 bases, with 12 bases sitting between them. There are 14 residues in the CDR3. This chain's CDR3 is CASSNHQGTGELFF. CDR3 coding DNA: TGTGCCAGCAGTAACCACCAGGGGACCGGGGAGCTGTTTTTT.

This clone showed up just once. The chain is built from TRBV30 and TRBJ1-4, with a tentative D call TRBD1 (6 bases). Germline V gene sequence: CDR1 GTSNPN, CDR2 SVGIG (reference sequence). The CDR3 is 16 amino acids. Trimming shortened V by 0 bases and J by 7 bases, and 18 bases separated the two germline ends. CDR3 residues: CAWSVGATAQGEKLFF. The CDR3 DNA reads TGTGCCTGGAGTGTGGGGGCCACTGCGCAGGGTGAAAAACTGTTTTTT. The full variable domain, its missing parts supplied by reference TRBV30 and TRBJ1-4, is SQTIHQWPATLVQPVGSPLSLECTVEGTSNPNLYWYRQAAGRGLQLLFYSVGIGQISSEVPQNLSASRPQDRQFILSSKKLLLSDSGFYLCAWSVGATAQGEKLFFGSGTQLSVL.

The chain carries TRBV5-1 and TRBJ1-4; unclear D gene. Trimming cost V 0 bases and J 3 bases, with 9 bases left between them. The CDR3 totals 15 residues. Germline V gene sequence: CDR1 SGHRS, CDR2 YFSETQ. DNA for the CDR3: TGCGCCAGCAGCTTGGCACGTGCGGCTAATGAAAAACTGTTTTTT. The encoded protein is CASSLARAANEKLFF.

This rearrangement joins TRBV11-2 to TRBJ1-2, with D possibly being TRBD1 (6 bases). The CDR3 totals 16 residues. In germline, CDR1 is SGHAT, CDR2 FQNNGV. Trimming cost V 4 bases and J 8 bases, with 23 bases left between them. CDR3 in amino acids: CASSSSAGVGIGGYTF. The DNA for the CDR3 is TGTGCCAGCAGCTCCAGCGCAGGGGTGGGAATCGGCGGCTACACCTTC.

The V call is TRBV3-1 (or the pseudogene TRBV3-2), the J call TRBJ2-5; 7 bases line up with TRBD2. The CDR3 runs 13 residues. Germline lookup yields CDR1 LGHDT and CDR2 YNNKEL (reference sequence). The V segment lost 4 bases and the J segment 7 bases; nucleotides outside the gene matches: 6. CDR3 loop: CASSPTSEWTQYF. CDR3 sequence (DNA): TGTGCCAGCAGCCCTACTAGCGAATGGACCCAGTACTTC.

The V and J genes are TRBV5-6 and TRBJ2-7; TRBD2 aligns across 8 bases. Trimming removed 4 bases from V and 3 bases from J; junction bases left unmatched: 15. CDR1 SGHDT and CDR2 YYEEEE come from the germline V gene. The CDR3 covers 17 residues. CDR3 amino acids: CASSPMSRQRERYEQYF. The DNA for the CDR3 is TGTGCCAGCAGCCCGATGAGCCGGCAGCGGGAGCGCTACGAGCAGTACTTC.

This rearrangement joins TRBV4-1 to TRBJ1-4; 7 positions agree with TRBD1. Germline V CDR1 and CDR2: MGHRA, YSYEKL. Trimming took 3 bases from V and 5 from J; bases not matched to a gene: 9. The CDR3 runs to 16 residues. CDR3 sequence: CASSHPGGLGNEKLFF. CDR3 DNA sequence: TGCGCCAGCAGCCACCCAGGGGGACTGGGAAATGAAAAACTGTTTTTT.

This chain uses TRBV11-2 with TRBJ1-2; tentatively, D is TRBD1 (6 bases). This CDR3 is built from 14 residues. Per germline, CDR1 SGHAT and CDR2 FQNNGV. Trimming took 5 bases from V and 8 from J, leaving 18 bases between them. CDR3 in DNA: TGTGCCAGCAGCCCCCGAACAGGGTCTGGGGGCTACACCTTC. This sequence encodes CASSPRTGSGGYTF.

The V and J genes are TRBV5-6 and TRBJ1-1; no firm D call. This CDR3 spans 12 amino acids. V lost 1 base to trimming and J lost 9 bases, with 10 bases between them. The V gene's germline CDR1 is SGHDT and CDR2 YYEEEE. This chain's CDR3 is CASSLRGRQAFF. Written as DNA, the CDR3 is TGTGCCAGCAGCTTGAGAGGGCGCCAAGCTTTCTTT.

The rearrangement joins TRBV19 to TRBJ2-7, with unresolved D. Looked up from germline, CDR1 is LNHDA and CDR2 is SQIVND (reference sequence). With 1 base removed from V and 2 bases from J, the gap between germline ends came to 9 bases. The CDR3 runs 14 residues. The CDR3 DNA is TGTGCCAGTAGTATAGGACTGCAGACCTACGAGCAGTACTTC. Protein sequence: CASSIGLQTYEQYF. Full variable domain (rest looked up from reference TRBV19 and TRBJ2-7): DGGITQSPKYLFRKEGQNVTLSCEQNLNHDAMYWYRQDPGQGLRLIYYSQIVNDFQKGDIAEGYSVSREKKESFPLTVTSAQKNPTAFYLCASSIGLQTYEQYFGPGTRLTVT.

The chain combines TRBV13 with TRBJ2-7; weak D call: TRBD1 (6 bases). The CDR3 runs to 14 residues. Between the trimmed V and J ends, which lost 5 bases and 0 bases, there was a span of 11 bases. Germline values: CDR1 PRHDT, CDR2 FYEKMQ (reference sequence). The CDR3 loop reads CASSRTGSSYEQYF. CDR3 bases: TGTGCCAGCAGCCGTACAGGGAGCTCCTACGAGCAGTACTTC.

The genes are TRBV11-3 and TRBJ2-2; TRBD2 agrees at 11 bases. The CDR3 loop spans 17 amino acids. The V and J ends lost 3 bases and 4 bases, in that order; junction bases with no gene match: 7. Looked up from germline, CDR1 is SGHNT and CDR2 is YENEEA. CDR3 loop: CASSFTSGSTLTGELFF. CDR3 in DNA: TGTGCCAGCAGCTTTACTAGCGGGAGCACCCTCACCGGGGAGCTGTTTTTT.

This chain uses TRBV18 with TRBJ1-5; 7 nucleotides align to TRBD1. CDR3 length: 14 amino acids. After removal of 3 bases from V and 5 bases from J, the junction contained 4 bases not matched to a gene. CDR1 and CDR2 (germline): KGHSH, LQKENI. The CDR3 DNA reads TGTGCCAGCTCACCCAACGACAGGGATCAGCCCCAGCATTTT. Encoded protein: CASSPNDRDQPQHF.

This chain uses TRBV5-1 with TRBJ1-1; unclear D gene. The CDR3 has 14 amino acids. V lost 1 base and J 0 bases, leaving 7 bases between the germline ends. Germline assignment: CDR1 SGHRS and CDR2 YFSETQ. CDR3 nucleotide sequence: TGCGCCAGCAGCTTGCACAGATTGAACACTGAAGCTTTCTTT. As protein: CASSLHRLNTEAFF.

This sequence joins TRBV5-1 and TRBJ2-6; a possible D gene is TRBD1 (6 bases). The V gene's germline CDR1 is SGHRS and CDR2 YFSETQ. CDR3 length: 14 amino acids. Trimming left V 8 bases short and J 0 bases short, with 9 bases between. The CDR3 region is CASQGTSGANVLTF. Here the CDR3 DNA reads TGCGCCAGTCAGGGGACCTCTGGGGCCAACGTCCTGACTTTC.

The genes are TRBV5-8 and TRBJ1-1; D not resolved. CDR1 is SGHTS and CDR2 is YDEGEE in the germline V gene. This CDR3 comprises 16 residues. Trimming left V 1 base short and J 6 bases short, with 19 bases between. CDR3 nucleotide sequence: TGTGCCAGCAGCTTGAGTGTCAACCTTGCTAGTCCTGAAGCTTTCTTT. Encoded protein: CASSLSVNLASPEAFF.

This clone has a handful of counts. The gene calls are TRBV7-9 and TRBJ1-5; D is unresolved. Germline V CDR1 and CDR2: SEHNR, FQNEAQ (reference sequence). V dropped 4 bases and J dropped 4 bases, with 11 bases sitting between them. The CDR3 covers 14 residues. CDR3 sequence: CASSYDSGNQPQHF. CDR3 coding DNA: TGTGCCAGCAGCTATGACTCGGGGAATCAGCCCCAGCATTTT.

The chain recombines TRBV10-3 with TRBJ1-4; D not resolved. The germline V gene encodes CDR1 ENHRY and CDR2 SYGVKD. Trimming left V 4 bases short and J 6 bases short, with 6 bases between. The CDR3 has 12 residues. CDR3 DNA sequence: TGTGCCATCAGTGGGTTAGATGAAAAACTGTTTTTT. The encoded protein is CAISGLDEKLFF.

V usage is TRBV5-8 and J usage is TRBJ2-5; D perhaps matches TRBD1 (5 bases). The V gene lost 4 bases and the J gene lost 4 bases, with 14 bases spanning the gap. Per the germline V gene, CDR1 is SGHTS and CDR2 is YDEGEE. The CDR3 spans 14 residues. CDR3 DNA sequence: TGTGCCAGCAGCGGGGCCGGGTCTCGAGAGACCCAGTACTTC. This encodes CASSGAGSRETQYF.

The rearrangement joins TRBV19 to TRBJ1-5, with TRBD1 as a possible D gene (5 bases). CDR1 is LNHDA and CDR2 is SQIVND in the germline V gene (reference sequence). The V gene lost 3 bases and the J gene lost 0 bases, with 18 bases spanning the gap. CDR3 length: 18 amino acids. The CDR3 is CASSMEGMVQYSNQPQHF. CDR3 DNA sequence: TGTGCCAGTAGTATGGAGGGGATGGTGCAGTATAGCAATCAGCCCCAGCATTTT.

The chain has TRBV11-2 and TRBJ2-7, with 7 bases fitting TRBD1. The CDR3 runs to 15 residues. Per germline, CDR1 SGHAT and CDR2 FQNNGV. J gave up 0 bases and V 0 bases, and 2 bases lay outside the gene matches. The chain's CDR3 is CASSLEGQPSYEQYF. CDR3 sequence (DNA): TGTGCCAGCAGCTTAGAGGGACAGCCCTCCTACGAGCAGTACTTC.

This chain joins TRBV4-1 and TRBJ2-7; possible D gene TRBD2, 6 bases. V lost 1 base to trimming and J lost 2 bases, with 24 bases between them. There are 19 residues in the CDR3. Germline-derived CDR1 and CDR2 are MGHRA and YSYEKL. CDR3 in DNA: TGCGCCAGCAGCCAAGGATTTATCGTCGATAAAGGGAGGACCTACGAGCAGTACTTC. Translation gives CASSQGFIVDKGRTYEQYF.

V gene TRBV30 combines with J gene TRBJ1-2; 10 nucleotides agree with TRBD1. This CDR3 comprises 15 residues. CDR1 is GTSNPN, CDR2 SVGIG, per germline (reference sequence). The V and J ends lost 4 bases and 5 bases, in that order; junction bases with no gene match: 10. For the CDR3, the DNA is TGTGCCTGGACCCCCGGGACAGGGGCATCATATGGCTACACCTTC. Protein sequence: CAWTPGTGASYGYTF.

This rearrangement joins TRBV27 to TRBJ1-1, with a possible D match to TRBD1 (5 bases). Germline loops: CDR1 MNHEY, CDR2 SMNVEV (reference sequence). This CDR3 region has 14 residues. V shed 3 bases and J shed 4 bases, with 12 bases lying between them. CDR3 residues: CASSFQGISTEAFF. In nucleotides, the CDR3 is TGTGCCAGCAGTTTTCAGGGTATAAGCACTGAAGCTTTCTTT.

CDR3 coding DNA: TGTGCCAGCAGCTTAAACATGGGACAGGGGGCCGGGGAGCTGTTTTTT. It specifies CASSLNMGQGAGELFF. The chain couples TRBV7-3 to TRBJ2-2; TRBD1 matches at 11 bases. The V and J ends lost 1 base and 6 bases, in that order; junction bases with no gene match: 4. Germline V gene lookup returns CDR1 SGHTA and CDR2 FQGTGA. The CDR3 has 16 residues.

This chain uses TRBV10-1 with TRBJ2-1; 7 nucleotides line up with TRBD2. The CDR3 is 15 amino acids. With V trimmed by 4 bases and J by 5 bases, 8 bases remained unmatched. CDR1 WNHNN and CDR2 SYGVQD come from the germline V gene (reference sequence). This CDR3 is CASSAAGVQNNEQFF. Written as DNA, the CDR3 is TGCGCCAGCAGTGCGGCGGGAGTCCAAAACAATGAGCAGTTCTTC.

In DNA form, the CDR3 reads TGTGCCAGCAGCTTAGGGACAGGGGGACAGCCCCAGCATTTT. It translates to CASSLGTGGQPQHF. This chain connects TRBV3-1 (or the pseudogene TRBV3-2) to TRBJ1-5, with 11 nucleotides matching TRBD1. Germline CDR1 reads LGHDT; CDR2 reads YNNKEL (reference sequence). The J segment lost 7 bases and the V segment lost 5 bases, leaving 4 bases of the junction unmatched. This CDR3 has 14 residues.